This T cell receptor (beta chain) is from a study of CXCR4 blockade with PD-1 therapy in pancreatic cancer. The germline gives CDR1 KGHSH, CDR2 LQKENI. This CDR3 has 14 amino acids. The trim removed 7 bases at V and 8 bases at J, leaving 8 bases unmatched. TCRdb keeps only in-frame clones here, not all; method: immunoSEQ multiplex PCR. The sample yields about 2,600 clones, approximately 40% seen once. This chain connects TRBV18 to TRBJ2-1; 10 bases match TRBD2. The sample was tumor tissue. The TCR sequence derives from a human donor with pancreatic ductal adenocarcinoma. DNA of the CDR3: TGTGCCAGCTGTTTAGCGGGGGGTGTCCATGAGCAGTTCTTC. Amino acids: CASCLAGGVHEQFF.